Below, 9 T cell receptor beta chains from the same sample are listed, as sequenced in a study of control samples from healthy donors and cancer patients. Clones were read by immunoSEQ multiplex PCR, and TCRdb kept only the in-frame ones, dropping some. The sample carries about 150,000 clones, around 90% recorded once. The sample taken for sequencing was blood. The receptors stem from a young man in good health.

J is TRBJ2-1 and V is TRBV12-3 or TRBV12-4; 7 bases are a match to TRBD1. This CDR3 comprises 12 residues. Trimming at V came to 5 bases and at J to 10 bases, leaving 5 bases not matched to a gene. CDR3 amino acids: CASSVTGDEQFF. DNA of the CDR3: TGTGCCAGCAGTGTCACAGGGGACGAGCAGTTCTTC.

The genes are TRBV27 and TRBJ1-5; D remains ambiguous. The CDR3 sequence is 16 residues long. Trimming cost V 0 bases and J 3 bases, with 12 bases left between them. Germline V lookup: CDR1 MNHEY, CDR2 SMNVEV (reference sequence). Here the CDR3 DNA reads TGTGCCAGCAGTTTATCTGGGGAGGGAGACAATCAGCCCCAGCATTTT. Its translation is CASSLSGEGDNQPQHF.

This sequence joins TRBV6-2 or TRBV6-3 and TRBJ1-1, with D possibly being TRBD1 (5 bases). Germline CDR1 reads MNHEY; CDR2 reads SVGEGT. The CDR3 is 13 amino acids. Trimming stripped 4 bases from V and 5 bases from J, with 11 bases between. The DNA of the CDR3 is TGTGCCAGCAGTTCCCTGGGGGGAACTGAAGCTTTCTTT. Its translation is CASSSLGGTEAFF.

This chain links TRBV12-3 or TRBV12-4 with TRBJ2-7; D unclear. The CDR3 is 13 amino acids. The ends were cut back, 6 bases at V and 3 bases at J, with 12 bases in the middle. The CDR3: CASSPPLGYEQYF. Here the CDR3 DNA reads TGTGCCAGCAGCCCTCCGTTGGGCTACGAGCAGTACTTC.

Comments on this clone: An end of the junction does not agree with germline; a read error may underlie this. The CDR3 is CASSTSMAIF. As DNA, the CDR3 is TGTGCCAGTAGTACTTCGATGGCCATTTTC. V usage is TRBV19 and J usage is TRBJ2-7; D unresolved. CDR1 LNHDA and CDR2 SQIVND come from the germline V gene (reference sequence). CDR3 size: 10 residues.

This rearrangement joins TRBV6-5 to TRBJ2-5, with D possibly TRBD1 on 5 matching bases. Germline CDR1 is MNHEY and CDR2 is SVGAGI. V shed 6 bases and J shed 1 base, with 15 bases lying between them. The CDR3 is 15 residues long. CDR3 in amino acids: CASSLTGDLQETQYF. CDR3 sequence (DNA): TGTGCCAGCAGCCTTACAGGAGACCTCCAAGAGACCCAGTACTTC.

The chain has TRBV6-5 and TRBJ2-1; a weak D match, TRBD1 (5 bases). There are 13 residues in the CDR3. Per germline, CDR1 MNHEY and CDR2 SVGAGI. Trimming removed 6 bases at V and 5 bases at J, with 11 bases between. The chain's CDR3 is CASSPTANNEQFF. The CDR3 coding sequence is TGTGCCAGCAGCCCGACAGCAAACAATGAGCAGTTCTTC.

This sequence joins TRBV5-1 and TRBJ2-4, with TRBD2 matching 10 bases. V shed 0 bases, J shed 3 bases, and the junction held 12 bases outside the gene matches. This CDR3 has 19 residues. CDR1 is SGHRS and CDR2 is YFSETQ in the germline V gene. The chain's CDR3 is CASSLVPSGSDWGKNIQYF. The CDR3 bases are TGCGCCAGCAGCTTGGTCCCTAGCGGGAGTGATTGGGGCAAAAACATTCAGTACTTC.

The chain carries TRBV5-6 and TRBJ2-5, with D tentatively TRBD2 (6 bases). The CDR3 length is 17 residues. Germline CDR1 SGHDT, CDR2 YYEEEE. The V gene lost 4 bases and the J gene lost 5 bases, with 24 bases spanning the gap. The CDR3 sequence: CASSLGPRREEKETQYF. The CDR3 DNA sequence: TGTGCCAGCAGCCTCGGCCCAAGGAGGGAAGAGAAGGAGACCCAGTACTTC.